This T cell receptor (beta chain) originates from a study of cytomegalovirus exposure and HLA in healthy donors. Unrecorded immune exposures were likely, despite nominal health at sampling. General study points: The study carried out a later analysis of TCR beta sequences. It associated some 18,000 of them with specific HLA alleles at a false discovery rate of 0.05. From TCR beta sequences, most subjects' HLA-A and HLA-B alleles were reportedly predicted accurately. Productive rates of about 90% or about 30% were seen for most TCR beta V segments in an earlier analysis.

Germline values: CDR1 LNHNV, CDR2 YYDKDF (reference sequence). V was trimmed by 5 bases and J by 0 bases, leaving 5 bases between them. This CDR3 spans 14 amino acids. In its sample, this clone was seen a few times. Its antigen is not identified. 60 Vbeta and 13 Jbeta primers were used in PCR. Data came from immunoSEQ multiplex PCR; TCRdb stores just in-frame clones and leaves some out. The sample lists 130,000 or so clones; roughly 80% were seen once. Sequencing was done on a sample of PBMCs. This chain uses TRBV15 with TRBJ1-6; D not resolved. The TCR was taken from a woman aged 45-65 years in good health and CMV-seropositive. The CDR3 region has the DNA TGTGCCACCAGCGTTAGCTCCTATAATTCACCCCTCCACTTT. Protein sequence: CATSVSSYNSPLHF. Together with reference TRBV15 and TRBJ1-6, the CDR3 gives the full variable domain: DAMVIQNPRYQVTQFGKPVTLSCSQTLNHNVMYWYQQKSSQAPKLLFHYYDKDFNNEADTPDNFQSRRPNTSFCFLDIRSPGLGDTAMYLCATSVSSYNSPLHFGNGTRLTVT.